This TCR beta chain was obtained from a study of cytomegalovirus exposure and HLA in healthy donors. Broader study findings: Sequencing likely produced, as an artifact, a cluster of highly shared sequence variants.

About this clone: Its antigen is not known.

PCR primers comprised 60 Vbeta and 13 Jbeta primers. Assay: immunoSEQ multiplex PCR; the TCRdb copy retains only in-frame clones and omits some. The sample has about 260,000 clones, roughly 70% seen once. When sampled, the donors appeared nominally healthy, though they likely had unrecorded immune exposures. This receptor was obtained from a female donor in good health and CMV-seronegative. Sequenced material: PBMCs.

The CDR3 loop is CASSLGREGYTF. CDR3 coding DNA: TGTGCCAGCTCATTAGGCCGGGAAGGCTACACCTTC. V and J are TRBV18 and TRBJ1-2; D remains unclear. Germline lookup yields CDR1 KGHSH and CDR2 LQKENI. This CDR3 contains 12 residues. Trimming pared 5 bases from V and 8 bases from J, leaving 12 bases between.